This TCR beta chain was profiled in a study of beta chain features in type 1 diabetes. Points from the study as a whole: A potential influence of HLA type upon TCRB rearrangement remained unresolved herein. All four CD4+ subsets of Type 1 diabetes patients contained TCRB CDR3s that were moderately but significantly shorter.

Trimming took 2 bases from V and 5 from J; bases not matched to a gene: 2. The CDR3 extends over 14 amino acids. The germline V gene encodes CDR1 MNHEY and CDR2 SVGAGI. As every portion of the isolated RNA was reverse transcribed, the sequencing read expressed TCRB transcripts. The table came from immunoSEQ multiplex PCR; TCRdb's copy has only in-frame clones and leaves some out. The sample includes about 740,000 clones, 13% of them seen just once. This clone was seen more than once but under ten times. Its antigen is still unknown. Isolation of CD4+ naive, central memory, regulatory and stem cell-like memory cells was achieved by sorting via CD45RO/CCR7/CD25/CD127/CD95/CD27.

The sequence was collected from a man between 18 and 35 years old with type 1 diabetes. Source material: naive CD4+ T cells from blood. The gene calls are TRBV6-5 and TRBJ2-7, with 11 bases that match TRBD1. For the CDR3, the DNA is TGTGCCAGCAGTTACGGGGACAGGGGGGACGAGCAGTACTTC. Translation gives CASSYGDRGDEQYF.